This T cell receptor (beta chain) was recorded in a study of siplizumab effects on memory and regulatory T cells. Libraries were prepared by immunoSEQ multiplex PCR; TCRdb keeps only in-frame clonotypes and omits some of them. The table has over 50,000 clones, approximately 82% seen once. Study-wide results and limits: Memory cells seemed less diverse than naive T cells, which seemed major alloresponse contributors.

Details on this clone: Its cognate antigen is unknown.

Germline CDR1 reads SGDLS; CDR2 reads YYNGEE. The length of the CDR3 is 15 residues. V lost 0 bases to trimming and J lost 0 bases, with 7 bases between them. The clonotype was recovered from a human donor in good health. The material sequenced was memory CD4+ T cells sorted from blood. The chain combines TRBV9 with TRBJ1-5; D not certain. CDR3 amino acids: CASSVGPYSNQPQHF. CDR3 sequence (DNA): TGTGCCAGCAGCGTAGGACCGTATAGCAATCAGCCCCAGCATTTT.